Given below is one T cell receptor beta chain in context. This entry is derived from a study of cytomegalovirus exposure and HLA in healthy donors. A multiplex PCR was run with 60 Vbeta primers and 13 Jbeta primers. The data were produced by immunoSEQ multiplex PCR, yet TCRdb's version contains in-frame clones alone and is incomplete. This sample has some 180,000 clones, with 70% to 80% found just once. V lost 0 bases, J lost 0 bases, and 11 bases lay in between. Germline V CDR1 and CDR2: SGDLS, YYNGEE. The CDR3 has 16 amino acids. Material: PBMCs. The chain employs TRBV9 and TRBJ2-3, with D uncertain. This clonotype was obtained from a man between 25 and 39 years old in good health and CMV-seronegative. CDR3 coding DNA: TGTGCCAGCAGCGTAGCTACCTTGGGCAGCACAGATACGCAGTATTTT. This translates into CASSVATLGSTDTQYF.